This passage covers 10 T cell receptor beta chains from one sample sequenced in a study of Ad26.COV2.S vaccination and SARS-CoV-2 variants. Only in-frame clones appear in the TCRdb table, and some are missing; sequencing was by immunoSEQ multiplex PCR. Of 300,000 to 500,000 clones detected, 80% to 90% appear once; the ten largest clones hold around 3.4%. Treatment given: roughly 19 received Ad26.COV2.S at low or high dose, single or two shots; 5 received placebo; per-sample allocation not given. Specimen acquisition occurred on day 63 following the initial vaccine or placebo injection. Sequencing used peripheral blood, obtained in a trial of Ad26.COV2.S vaccine versus placebo. The origin of the receptors is a person between 18 and 65 years old who received the Ad26.COV2.S COVID-19 vaccine or a placebo.

The chain carries TRBV30 and TRBJ1-1; 7 bases match TRBD1. This CDR3 is built from 13 residues. Germline assignment: CDR1 GTSNPN and CDR2 SVGIG (reference sequence). The V and J ends lost 5 bases and 1 base, in that order; junction bases with no gene match: 4. The CDR3 reads CAWAQGGNTEAFF. CDR3 coding DNA: TGTGCCTGGGCCCAGGGGGGGAACACTGAAGCTTTCTTT. Together with reference TRBV30 and TRBJ1-1, the CDR3 gives the full variable domain: SQTIHQWPATLVQPVGSPLSLECTVEGTSNPNLYWYRQAAGRGLQLLFYSVGIGQISSEVPQNLSASRPQDRQFILSSKKLLLSDSGFYLCAWAQGGNTEAFFGQGTRLTVV.

The J gene is TRBJ2-1, the V gene TRBV19; 8 bases are a match to TRBD1. The CDR3 sequence is 13 residues long. The J segment lost 10 bases and the V segment lost 2 bases, leaving 4 bases of the junction unmatched. Per germline, CDR1 LNHDA and CDR2 SQIVND (reference sequence). CDR3 DNA sequence: TGTGCCAGTAGTATAACAGACAGGGGAGAGCAGTTCTTC. It encodes CASSITDRGEQFF. The complete variable domain, with remaining parts taken from reference TRBV19 and TRBJ2-1, reads DGGITQSPKYLFRKEGQNVTLSCEQNLNHDAMYWYRQDPGQGLRLIYYSQIVNDFQKGDIAEGYSVSREKKESFPLTVTSAQKNPTAFYLCASSITDRGEQFFGPGTRLTVL.

This chain joins TRBV10-3 and TRBJ1-5; D is ambiguous. The V end lost 7 bases, the J end lost 4 bases, and 11 bases lay between the germline ends. The germline CDR1 and CDR2 sequences are ENHRY and SYGVKD. CDR3 length equals 13 residues. The CDR3 DNA follows: TGTGCCATCAACCCGGACCGTAATCAGCCCCAGCATTTT. Amino acid sequence: CAINPDRNQPQHF.

The rearrangement joins TRBV3-1 (or the pseudogene TRBV3-2) to TRBJ1-4; D is uncertain. The CDR3 contains 14 residues. The ends were cut back, 4 bases at V and 10 bases at J, with 16 bases in the middle. The germline gives CDR1 LGHDT, CDR2 YNNKEL (reference sequence). The CDR3 is CASSPGGRWVKLFF. The DNA of the CDR3 is TGTGCCAGCAGCCCTGGTGGGCGGTGGGTAAAACTGTTTTTT.

The chain recombines TRBV13 with TRBJ2-3, with TRBD2 identical over 7 bases. This CDR3 has 15 amino acids. Germline V lookup: CDR1 PRHDT, CDR2 FYEKMQ (reference sequence). The trim removed 5 bases at V and 0 bases at J, leaving 5 bases unmatched. The CDR3 DNA sequence: TGTGCCAGCAGCCATAGGGAGGGCAGCACAGATACGCAGTATTTT. Its translation: CASSHREGSTDTQYF. The full variable domain, rest sourced from reference TRBV13 and TRBJ2-3, is AAGVIQSPRHLIKEKRETATLKCYPIPRHDTVYWYQQGPGQDPQFLISFYEKMQSDKGSIPDRFSAQQFSDYHSELNMSSLELGDSALYFCASSHREGSTDTQYFGPGTRLTVL.

This chain joins TRBV13 and TRBJ2-5, with unresolved D. Germline V gene sequence: CDR1 PRHDT, CDR2 FYEKMQ (reference sequence). The CDR3 covers 13 residues. Trimming took off 3 bases at V and 2 bases at J, with 7 bases between the two ends. CDR3 nucleotide sequence: TGTGCCAGCAGCTTTCCAGGTCAAGAGACCCAGTACTTC. Amino acid sequence: CASSFPGQETQYF. Full variable domain (outside the CDR3, taken from reference TRBV13 and TRBJ2-5): AAGVIQSPRHLIKEKRETATLKCYPIPRHDTVYWYQQGPGQDPQFLISFYEKMQSDKGSIPDRFSAQQFSDYHSELNMSSLELGDSALYFCASSFPGQETQYFGPGTRLLVL.

This clone has more than one count but fewer than ten. This sequence joins TRBV6-2 or TRBV6-3 and TRBJ1-6; TRBD1 aligns across 7 bases. Germline-derived CDR1 and CDR2 are MNHEY and SVGEGT. Germline trimming cut 0 bases from V and 7 bases from J; bases unmatched to any gene: 6. The CDR3 covers 16 residues. The CDR3 nucleotides are TGTGCCAGCAGTTACTCGACGGGACAGCGAAATTCACCCCTCCACTTT. Its protein is CASSYSTGQRNSPLHF.

This chain uses TRBV6-5 with TRBJ2-5; 8 bases fit TRBD1. The germline CDR1 and CDR2 sequences are MNHEY and SVGAGI. This CDR3 is built from 13 residues. V shed 6 bases and J 3 bases; nucleotides not matched to a gene: 3. The DNA of the CDR3 is TGTGCCAGCAGGGAGACAGGGGAAGAGACCCAGTACTTC. It yields the protein CASRETGEETQYF.

The chain is built from TRBV5-1 and TRBJ2-7; 7 bases are shared with TRBD1. The ends lost 0 bases at V and 1 base at J; junction bases unmatched: 4. The CDR3 covers 15 residues. Germline assignment: CDR1 SGHRS and CDR2 YFSETQ. The CDR3 sequence is CASSLDRGASYEQYF. The CDR3 region has the DNA TGCGCCAGCAGCTTGGACAGGGGAGCTTCCTACGAGCAGTACTTC.

With respect to this clone: Other DNA variants within this sample encode the same CDR3. This rearrangement joins TRBV7-2 to TRBJ1-5, with no clear D. V lost 1 base and J 1 base, leaving 8 bases between the germline ends. Germline CDR1 reads SGHTA; CDR2 reads FQGNSA. The CDR3 is 15 amino acids. The CDR3 loop reads CASSLETGSNQPQHF. DNA of the CDR3: TGTGCCAGCAGCTTAGAGACGGGGAGCAATCAGCCCCAGCATTTT.